The table lists the clone carrying this TCR beta chain with a few counts. This sample is drawn from a study of identical twins. A universal primer site was added by template switching, and unique molecular identifiers were carried by the cDNA. MiXCR, applied by TCRdb to the 5' RACE reads, yields one record per CDR3 protein. The profile shows some 600,000 distinct CDR3 sequences, roughly 7.2% of them singletons. Trimming stripped 2 bases from V and 0 bases from J, with 8 bases between. This CDR3 has 15 amino acids. The germline gives CDR1 MNHNS, CDR2 SASEGT. This sample also appeared in a second study, on yellow fever vaccine responses in identical twins.

This chain links TRBV6-1 with TRBJ2-4; D is unclear. The specimen was PBMCs. This clonotype originated in a woman aged 18-29 years in good health. CDR3 sequence (DNA): TGTGCCAGCAGTGAAATGTCCGGAGCCAAAAACATTCAGTACTTC. Translation gives CASSEMSGAKNIQYF.